This T cell receptor beta chain was recorded in a study of regulatory T cells in long-lasting Graves disease. Study results and caveats: When disease was persistent, TRBV28, TRBJ1-2 and TRBJ2-5 were the favored segments.

The CDR3 extends over 18 amino acids. Germline CDR1 and CDR2: KGHDR and SFDVKD. The ends were cut back, 1 base at V and 0 bases at J, with 15 bases in the middle. As to time point: newly diagnosed GD, antithyroid drugs for less than 3 months. Extracted RNA from PBMCs served as the source of the TCR library. As for this clonotype: The target antigen is unknown.

Relying on iRepertoire HTBI primers and Arm-PCR of CDR3 regions, the team built TCR beta libraries. From the multiplex PCR reads, TCRdb called clonotypes with MiXCR, one entry per CDR3 protein. The data hold roughly 560,000 distinct CDR3 sequences, with 12% observed a single time. Another study also made use of these data, one on T cells in Graves' hyperthyroidism and ophthalmopathy. That source adds: HTBI primers were employed in a first-round RT-PCR of the TCR CDR3. Blood also showed most of the thyroid clonotypes that were expanded above 0.001. Ophthalmopathy got predicted by the model a median roughly six months before its onset.

The specimen was peripheral blood mononuclear cells (PBMCs), collected at new diagnosis, from a patient treated with antithyroid drugs. The source is a woman in her twenties or thirties with Graves disease. This chain uses TRBV24-1 with TRBJ1-3, with no clear D. The CDR3, as DNA: TGTGCCACCAGTGATTTCCCCCCCTTACGAAGCTCTGGAAACACCATATATTTT. Protein sequence: CATSDFPPLRSSGNTIYF.